These 15 T cell receptor beta chains share one sample of origin, sequenced in a study of metastatic and nonmetastatic thyroid tumors. Each patient went into thyroid surgery without having received any treatment. MiXCR was used by TCRdb to re-call the PCR reads. The sample holds over 10,000 clones, 20% to 25% seen once. Sequenced material: blood. Source of these receptors: a male donor with papillary thyroid cancer or a benign thyroid nodule (not recorded which). Some clones in this sample may be carry-over from other donors' samples.

This clone was detected ten times or more. The chain couples TRBV5-5 to TRBJ1-6, with D unclear. CDR3 length: 16 residues. Germline V gene sequence: CDR1 SGHKS, CDR2 YYEKEE (reference sequence). V dropped 0 bases and J dropped 9 bases, with 16 bases sitting between them. The CDR3 DNA reads as TGTGCCAGCAGCTTGGAATTGCACGGGAAACTTTCACCCCTCCACTTT. It translates to CASSLELHGKLSPLHF.

The sample holds a few counts of this clone. This chain uses TRBV28 with TRBJ2-5, with 7 bases lining up with TRBD1. The V and J ends lost 7 bases and 0 bases, in that order; junction bases with no gene match: 5. CDR1 and CDR2 from the germline V gene are MDHEN and SYDVKM. The CDR3 has 14 amino acids. The chain's CDR3 is CASTQTGYQETQYF. In nucleotides, the CDR3 is TGTGCCAGCACCCAGACAGGGTACCAAGAGACCCAGTACTTC.

This clone has just a few counts. The V gene is TRBV6-1, the J gene TRBJ1-1; weak D call: TRBD1 (6 bases). The CDR3 length is 14 residues. Deletions cut 0 bases from V and 5 bases from J, with 10 bases between. CDR1 is MNHNS and CDR2 is SASEGT in the germline V gene. The CDR3 loop is CASSEAGRGTEAFF. The DNA of the CDR3 is TGTGCCAGCAGTGAAGCGGGTAGGGGGACTGAAGCTTTCTTT.

This sequence joins TRBV2 and TRBJ1-1; 10 positions agree with TRBD1. Germline lookup yields CDR1 SNHLY and CDR2 FYNNEI. CDR3 size: 13 residues. J was trimmed by 5 bases and V by 6 bases; bases with no gene match: 3. In DNA form, the CDR3 reads TGTGCCAGCAGGGACAGGGGGAGAACTGAAGCTTTCTTT. It specifies CASRDRGRTEAFF.

The chain carries TRBV30 and TRBJ1-2, with D hard to call. With 1 base removed from V and 0 bases from J, the gap between germline ends came to 9 bases. The CDR3 loop spans 14 amino acids. The germline CDR1 and CDR2 sequences are GTSNPN and SVGIG (reference sequence). CDR3 sequence (DNA): TGTGCCTGGAGTGGAAGCCCTTCTAACTATGGCTACACCTTC. Translating it yields CAWSGSPSNYGYTF. Complete variable domain (other parts from reference TRBV30 and TRBJ1-2): SQTIHQWPATLVQPVGSPLSLECTVEGTSNPNLYWYRQAAGRGLQLLFYSVGIGQISSEVPQNLSASRPQDRQFILSSKKLLLSDSGFYLCAWSGSPSNYGYTFGSGTRLTVV.

The chain employs TRBV6-4 and TRBJ2-7; 8 positions agree with TRBD1. Looked up from germline, CDR1 is MRHNA and CDR2 is SNTAGT. There are 20 residues in the CDR3. V lost 3 bases and J lost 0; bases outside the gene matches: 19. The CDR3 protein is CASSDSDQRQGIFLSYEQYF. CDR3 DNA sequence: TGTGCCAGCAGTGATTCCGATCAGAGACAGGGGATTTTCCTCTCCTACGAGCAGTACTTC.

This clone was observed a few times. This chain connects TRBV12-3 or TRBV12-4 to TRBJ2-1; possibly TRBD2 for D (6 bases). The V end lost 4 bases, the J end lost 1 base, and 11 bases lay between the germline ends. This CDR3 is built from 15 residues. The chain's CDR3 is CASSSGTSSYNEQFF. The CDR3 nucleotides read TGTGCCAGCAGTTCCGGGACTTCTTCCTACAATGAGCAGTTCTTC.

This clone came up many times. J is TRBJ1-1 and V is TRBV7-9, with TRBD1 identical over 7 bases. Germline lookup yields CDR1 SEHNR and CDR2 FQNEAQ (reference sequence). The J segment lost 11 bases and the V segment lost 4 bases, leaving 16 bases of the junction unmatched. The CDR3 totals 15 residues. The CDR3 spells CASSSPMDRRGAAFF. Here the CDR3 DNA reads TGTGCCAGCAGCTCCCCAATGGACAGGCGCGGGGCGGCTTTCTTT.

CDR3 coding DNA: TGTGCCAGCAGCTTTAGCGGGAGGGGCACCGGGGAGCTGTTTTTT. Its translation: CASSFSGRGTGELFF. The V call is TRBV7-9, the J call TRBJ2-2; 11 bases line up with TRBD2. The length of the CDR3 is 15 residues. The germline CDR1 and CDR2 sequences are SEHNR and FQNEAQ (reference sequence). V lost 3 bases to trimming and J lost 4 bases; unmatched junction nucleotides: 1.

The genes are TRBV27 and TRBJ1-3; D may be TRBD1 (5 bases). CDR3 size: 14 residues. Germline CDR1 and CDR2: MNHEY and SMNVEV (reference sequence). V was pared by 5 bases and J by 4 bases, with 12 bases between. The CDR3 here is CASSTGTTGNTIYF. As DNA, the CDR3 is TGTGCCAGCAGTACTGGGACTACGGGAAACACCATATATTTT.

The chain is built from TRBV20-1 and TRBJ2-1; 9 bases agree with TRBD2. Losses at the gene ends were 6 bases for V and 7 bases for J; bases not matched to a gene: 16. CDR3 length: 16 amino acids. Per the germline V gene, CDR1 is DFQATT and CDR2 is SNEGSKA (reference sequence). CDR3 sequence: CSANSGGWREGNEQFF. CDR3 DNA: TGCAGTGCCAATTCGGGCGGTTGGCGGGAGGGGAATGAGCAGTTCTTC.

Notes on this clone: The same CDR3 arises from other DNA sequences in this sample as well. This rearrangement joins TRBV9 to TRBJ2-7; D gene unclear. The CDR3 spans 15 residues. The germline V gene has CDR1 SGDLS and CDR2 YYNGEE. V shed 4 bases and J shed 5 bases, with 19 bases lying between them. The CDR3 loop reads CASSITPRSQHEQYF. CDR3 bases: TGTGCCAGCAGCATTACCCCCAGGTCACAACACGAGCAGTACTTC.

V and J are TRBV7-2 and TRBJ2-1, with 7 bases matching TRBD2. This CDR3 is built from 14 residues. Trimming took 5 bases from V and 6 from J; bases not matched to a gene: 7. Germline V gene data show CDR1 as SGHTA and CDR2 as FQGNSA. This CDR3 is CASSPGRVSNEQFF. CDR3 coding DNA: TGTGCCAGCAGCCCTGGGAGGGTCAGCAATGAGCAGTTCTTC.

This clone is classed as medium-sized. V is TRBV20-1 and J is TRBJ2-3, with 12 bases lining up with TRBD2. The CDR3 loop spans 15 amino acids. The ends lost 1 base at V and 4 bases at J; junction bases unmatched: 3. Germline CDR1 is DFQATT and CDR2 is SNEGSKA (reference sequence). The CDR3 region is CSARGLAGDSDTQYF. In nucleotides, the CDR3 is TGCAGTGCTAGAGGACTAGCGGGAGACTCAGATACGCAGTATTTT.

CDR3 in DNA: TGCAGTGCTAGAGAGTGGACGGTGAACACTGAAGCTTTCTTT. Translating gives CSAREWTVNTEAFF. The chain uses TRBV20-1 and TRBJ1-1, with D unclear. The CDR3 loop spans 14 amino acids. The V end lost 0 bases, the J end lost 0 bases, and 8 bases lay between the germline ends. Per the germline V gene, CDR1 is DFQATT and CDR2 is SNEGSKA (reference sequence).